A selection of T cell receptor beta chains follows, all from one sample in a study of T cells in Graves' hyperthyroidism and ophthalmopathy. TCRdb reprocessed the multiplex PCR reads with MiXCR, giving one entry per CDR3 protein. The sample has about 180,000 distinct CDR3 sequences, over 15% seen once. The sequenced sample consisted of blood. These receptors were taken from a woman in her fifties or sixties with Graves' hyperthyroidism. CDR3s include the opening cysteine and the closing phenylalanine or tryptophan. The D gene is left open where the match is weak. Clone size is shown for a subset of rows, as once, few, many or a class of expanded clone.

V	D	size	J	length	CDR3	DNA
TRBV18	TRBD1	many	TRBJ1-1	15	CASSPPGTGVLEAFF	TGTGCCAGCTCACCACCCGGGACAGGGGTCCTTGAAGCTTTCTTT
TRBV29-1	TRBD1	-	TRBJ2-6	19	CSVRGQGAYATSGANVLTF	TGCAGCGTCCGGGGACAGGGGGCCTACGCAACCTCTGGGGCCAACGTCCTGACTTTC
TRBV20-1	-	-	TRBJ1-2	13	CSANPPSNYGYTF	TGCAGTGCTAACCCCCCTAGTAACTATGGCTACACCTTC
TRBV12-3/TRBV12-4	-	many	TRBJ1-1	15	CASIRSITRGTEAFF	TGTGCCAGCATTCGTAGTATTACCCGCGGCACTGAAGCTTTCTTT
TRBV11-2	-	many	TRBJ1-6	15	CASSLAGTINSPLHF	TGTGCCAGCAGCTTAGCGGGGACGATAAATTCACCCCTCCACTTT
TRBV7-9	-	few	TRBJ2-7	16	CASSLRAQSGGHEQYF	TGTGCCAGCAGCCTAAGAGCACAGTCGGGGGGCCACGAGCAGTACTTC
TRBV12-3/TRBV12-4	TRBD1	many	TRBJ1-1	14	CASSYPRQGKGAFF	TGTGCCAGCAGTTACCCCCGACAGGGTAAGGGGGCTTTCTTT
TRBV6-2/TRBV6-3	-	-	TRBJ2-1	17	CASSGSQARGANNEQFF	TGTGCCAGCAGTGGCAGCCAGGCCAGGGGGGCTAACAATGAGCAGTTCTTC
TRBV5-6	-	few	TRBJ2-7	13	CASSLAGANEQYF	TGTGCCAGCAGCTTGGCCGGGGCGAACGAGCAGTACTTC
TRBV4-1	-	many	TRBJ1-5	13	CASSRLPGQPQHF	TGCGCCAGCAGTAGGCTACCAGGGCAGCCCCAGCATTTT
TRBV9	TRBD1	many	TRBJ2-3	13	CASEGQNTDTQYF	TGTGCCAGCGAGGGACAGAACACAGATACGCAGTATTTT
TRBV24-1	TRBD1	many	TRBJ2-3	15	CATSQGTGLTDTQYF	TGTGCCACCAGTCAAGGGACAGGACTTACAGATACGCAGTATTTT
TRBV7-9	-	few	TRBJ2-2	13	CASSGLGTGELFF	TGTGCCAGCAGCGGCCTTGGGACCGGGGAGCTGTTTTTT
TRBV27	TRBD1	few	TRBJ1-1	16	CASSPSGQLVGAEAFF	TGTGCCAGCAGTCCTTCGGGACAGCTCGTAGGTGCTGAAGCTTTCTTT
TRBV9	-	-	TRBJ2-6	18	CASSVGWGVLSGANVLTF	TGTGCCAGCAGCGTAGGGTGGGGGGTTCTCTCTGGGGCCAACGTCCTGACTTTC
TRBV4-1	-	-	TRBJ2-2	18	CASSQDMLGHLNTGELFF	TGCGCCAGCAGCCAAGATATGTTAGGGCATTTGAACACCGGGGAGCTGTTTTTT
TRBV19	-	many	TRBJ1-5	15	CASDGGTGTNQPQHF	TGTGCCAGTGACGGGGGGACGGGAACGAATCAGCCCCAGCATTTT
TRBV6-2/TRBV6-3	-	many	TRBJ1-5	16	CASSYSWFRKSQPQHF	TGTGCCAGCAGTTATTCTTGGTTTAGGAAAAGTCAGCCCCAGCATTTT
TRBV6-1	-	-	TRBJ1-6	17	CASSRRPPSSYNSPLHF	TGTGCCAGCAGTAGACGGCCCCCTAGCTCCTATAATTCACCCCTCCACTTT
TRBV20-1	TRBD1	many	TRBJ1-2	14	CSASRQGDDYGYTF	TGCAGTGCTAGTAGACAGGGGGACGATTATGGCTACACCTTC
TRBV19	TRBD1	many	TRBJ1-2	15	CASSIHRGPLEGYTF	TGTGCCAGTAGTATTCACAGGGGGCCGCTGGAGGGCTACACCTTC
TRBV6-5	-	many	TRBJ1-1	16	CASSYSQARHKPEAFF	TGTGCCAGCAGTTACTCCCAGGCCCGGCATAAGCCGGAAGCTTTCTTT